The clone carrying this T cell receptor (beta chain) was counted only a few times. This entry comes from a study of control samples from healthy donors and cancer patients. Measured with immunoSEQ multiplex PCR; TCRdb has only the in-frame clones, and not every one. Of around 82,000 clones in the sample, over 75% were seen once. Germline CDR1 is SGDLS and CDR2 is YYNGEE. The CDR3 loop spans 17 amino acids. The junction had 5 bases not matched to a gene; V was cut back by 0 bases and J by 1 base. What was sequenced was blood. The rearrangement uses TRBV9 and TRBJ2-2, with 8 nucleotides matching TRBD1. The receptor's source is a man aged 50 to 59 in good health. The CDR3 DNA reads TGTGCCAGCAGCGTAGAGAGAGACAGGGGGAACACCGGGGAGCTGTTTTTT. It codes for CASSVERDRGNTGELFF.